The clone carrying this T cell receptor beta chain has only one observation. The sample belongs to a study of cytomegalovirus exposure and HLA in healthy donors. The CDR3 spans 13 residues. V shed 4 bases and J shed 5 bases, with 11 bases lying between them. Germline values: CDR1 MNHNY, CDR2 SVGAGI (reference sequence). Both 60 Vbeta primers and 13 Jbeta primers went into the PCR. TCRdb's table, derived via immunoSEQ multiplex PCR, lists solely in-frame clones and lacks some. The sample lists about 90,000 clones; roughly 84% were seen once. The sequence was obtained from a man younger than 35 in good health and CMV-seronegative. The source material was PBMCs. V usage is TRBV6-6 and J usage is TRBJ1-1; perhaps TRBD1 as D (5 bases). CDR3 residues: CASSFQGGTEAFF. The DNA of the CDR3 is TGTGCCAGCAGTTTCCAGGGAGGTACTGAAGCTTTCTTT.